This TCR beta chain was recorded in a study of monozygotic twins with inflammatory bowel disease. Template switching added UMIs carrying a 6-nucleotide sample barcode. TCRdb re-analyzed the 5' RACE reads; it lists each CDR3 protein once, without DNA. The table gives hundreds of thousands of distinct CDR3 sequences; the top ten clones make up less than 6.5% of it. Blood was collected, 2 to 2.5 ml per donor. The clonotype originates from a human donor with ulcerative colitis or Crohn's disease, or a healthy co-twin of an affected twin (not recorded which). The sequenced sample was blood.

The CDR3 region is CASSMTRLSTGELFF. The chain recombines TRBV19 with TRBJ2-2. Germline assignment: CDR1 LNHDA and CDR2 SQIVND (reference sequence). CDR3 length: 15 residues.